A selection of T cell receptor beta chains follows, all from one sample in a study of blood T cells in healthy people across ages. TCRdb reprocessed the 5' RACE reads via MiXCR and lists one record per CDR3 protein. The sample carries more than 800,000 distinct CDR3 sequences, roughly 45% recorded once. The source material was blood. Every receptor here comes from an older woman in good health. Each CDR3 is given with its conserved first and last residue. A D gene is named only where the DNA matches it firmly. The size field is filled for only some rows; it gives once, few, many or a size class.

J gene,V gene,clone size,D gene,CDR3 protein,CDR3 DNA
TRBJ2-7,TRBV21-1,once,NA,CASSKELGGRAYNEQYF,TGTGCCAGCAGCAAAGAGCTGGGGGGGCGCGCCTACAATGAGCAGTACTTC
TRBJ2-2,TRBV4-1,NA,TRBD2,CASSLGTGGTGELFF,TGCGCCAGCAGCCTGGGCACGGGGGGCACCGGGGAGCTGTTTTTT
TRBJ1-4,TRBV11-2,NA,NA,CASSSGASTNEKLFF,TGTGCCAGCAGCTCAGGGGCTTCAACTAATGAAAAACTGTTTTTT
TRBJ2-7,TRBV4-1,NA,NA,CASSQVYDGTYEQYF,TGCGCCAGCAGCCAAGTCTACGACGGAACCTACGAGCAGTACTTC
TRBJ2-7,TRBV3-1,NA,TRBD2,CASSQALAGLPYEQYF,TGTGCCAGCAGCCAAGCGCTAGCGGGATTGCCCTACGAGCAGTACTTC
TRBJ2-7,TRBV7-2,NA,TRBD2,CASSLGTSGIYNEQYF,TGTGCCAGCAGCTTAGGTACTAGCGGGATATACAATGAGCAGTACTTC
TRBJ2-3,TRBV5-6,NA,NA,CASSLRQVLTDTQYF,TGTGCCAGCAGCTTACGACAGGTCCTCACAGATACGCAGTATTTT
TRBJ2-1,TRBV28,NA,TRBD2,CASSSFREAYNEQFF,TGTGCCAGCAGCTCGTTCCGGGAGGCCTACAATGAGCAGTTCTTC
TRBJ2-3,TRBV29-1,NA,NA,CGVEPQPNTQYF,TGCGGCGTTGAACCTCAGCCGAATACGCAGTATTTT
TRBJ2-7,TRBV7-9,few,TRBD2,CASSSEAGGPYEQYF,TGTGCCAGCAGCTCAGAAGCGGGAGGGCCTTACGAGCAGTACTTC
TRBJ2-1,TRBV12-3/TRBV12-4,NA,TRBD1,CASKKGAVTDYNEQFF,TGTGCCAGCAAGAAGGGGGCGGTAACTGACTACAATGAGCAGTTCTTC
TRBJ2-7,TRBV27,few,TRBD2,CASSLFGGTSYEQYF,TGTGCCAGCAGTTTATTCGGGGGGACCTCCTACGAGCAGTACTTC
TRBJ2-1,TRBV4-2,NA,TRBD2,CASSQASSGEASYNEQFF,TGTGCCAGCAGCCAAGCGTCCAGCGGGGAGGCTTCCTACAATGAGCAGTTCTTC
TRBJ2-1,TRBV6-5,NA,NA,CASSYSRRSSYNEQFF,TGTGCCAGCAGTTACTCGCGGCGGAGCTCCTACAATGAGCAGTTCTTC
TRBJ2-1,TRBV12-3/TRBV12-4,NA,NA,CASRDHEADDNEQFF,TGTGCCAGCAGGGACCATGAGGCCGACGACAATGAGCAGTTCTTC
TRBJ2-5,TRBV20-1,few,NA,CSARDAVTETQYF,TGCAGTGCTAGAGATGCGGTGACCGAGACCCAGTACTTC
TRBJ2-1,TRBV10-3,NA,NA,CAISVKLDNEQFF,TGTGCCATCAGTGTGAAACTTGACAATGAGCAGTTCTTC
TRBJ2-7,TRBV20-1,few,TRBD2,CSARGPSGREYYEQYF,TGCAGTGCTAGAGGCCCTAGCGGGAGGGAATACTACGAGCAGTACTTC
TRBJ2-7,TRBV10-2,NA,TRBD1,CASSVTTGLNEQYF,TGCGCCAGCAGTGTTACGACAGGGCTCAACGAGCAGTACTTC
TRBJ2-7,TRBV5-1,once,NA,CASSFRASGPYEQYF,TGCGCCAGCAGCTTCCGGGCCTCCGGCCCCTACGAGCAGTACTTC
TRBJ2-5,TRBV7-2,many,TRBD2,CASSFTLAEAETQYF,TGTGCCAGCAGCTTCACCCTAGCGGAGGCAGAGACCCAGTACTTC
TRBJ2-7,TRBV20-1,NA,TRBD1,CSTPFDRGREQYF,TGCAGTACTCCCTTTGACAGGGGGCGAGAGCAGTACTTC
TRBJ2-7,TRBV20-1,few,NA,CSASGAVLYEQYF,TGCAGTGCTAGTGGGGCGGTCCTCTACGAGCAGTACTTC
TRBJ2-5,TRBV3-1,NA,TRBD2,CASSQGRTGLAGGPQETQYF,TGTGCCAGCAGCCAAGGAAGGACGGGACTAGCGGGAGGGCCGCAGGAGACCCAGTACTTC
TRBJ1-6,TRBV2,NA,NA,CASRAGNNSPLHF,TGTGCCAGCAGGGCTGGAAATAATTCACCCCTCCACTTT
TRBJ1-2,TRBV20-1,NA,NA,CSAGDPRDKDYGYTF,TGCAGTGCTGGAGATCCCCGGGACAAGGATTATGGCTACACCTTC
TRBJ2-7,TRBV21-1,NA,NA,CASSKGPGLVSFYEQYF,TGTGCCAGCAGCAAAGGTCCCGGACTAGTCTCTTTCTACGAGCAGTACTTC
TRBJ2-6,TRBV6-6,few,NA,CASSKMGSGANVLTF,TGTGCCAGCAGTAAGATGGGCTCTGGGGCCAACGTCCTGACTTTC
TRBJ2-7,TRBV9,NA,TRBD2,CASSPMSHGRRNEQYF,TGTGCCAGCAGCCCCATGTCCCACGGGAGGCGGAATGAGCAGTACTTC